This is a list of T cell receptor beta chains from one sample in a study of blood T cell repertoires in COVID-19. Using immunoSEQ multiplex PCR, the repertoire was profiled, and TCRdb retains in-frame clones only, with some absent. The sample includes about 73,000 clones, about 91% of them seen just once. The sequencing sample was made of peripheral blood. The origin of the receptors is a man at least 80 years old with acute or convalescent COVID-19. The CDR3 runs from the conserved cysteine through the conserved F or W. Each record gives: J gene, V gene, clone size, D gene, CDR3 protein, CDR3 DNA. D genes are given only for firm matches. The size entry is marked missing in some rows and otherwise reads once, few, many or a size class.

TRBJ2-5	TRBV15	.	.	CATSRERGGETQYF	TGTGCCACCAGCAGAGAACGTGGAGGAGAGACCCAGTACTTC
TRBJ2-3	TRBV27	.	TRBD1	CASSSNIPRDRADTQYF	TGTGCCAGCAGTTCCAACATCCCCCGGGACAGAGCAGATACGCAGTATTTT
TRBJ2-5	TRBV6-5	once	.	CASKSRGEWETQYF	TGTGCCAGCAAGAGCAGGGGAGAATGGGAGACCCAGTACTTC
TRBJ2-3	TRBV3-1/TRBV3-2	.	TRBD2	CASSPLAGAPLDTQYF	TGTGCCAGCAGCCCGCTAGCGGGGGCCCCGCTAGATACGCAGTATTTT
TRBJ1-1	TRBV3-1/TRBV3-2	.	.	CASSQDGGVITEAFF	TGTGCCAGCAGCCAAGATGGAGGGGTGATCACTGAAGCTTTCTTT
TRBJ1-4	TRBV7-8	.	TRBD1	CASSAGQDNAQLFF	TGTGCCAGCAGCGCCGGACAGGACAACGCGCAACTGTTTTTT
TRBJ2-5	TRBV7-2	.	.	CASSWGDQETQYF	TGTGCCAGCAGCTGGGGGGACCAAGAGACCCAGTACTTC
TRBJ1-2	TRBV5-1	.	TRBD1	CASSIGQGYGYTF	TGCGCCAGCAGCATAGGACAGGGGTATGGCTACACCTTC
TRBJ2-7	TRBV9	.	.	CASSVATGTGYEQYF	TGTGCCAGCAGCGTAGCTACGGGAACAGGGTACGAGCAGTACTTC
TRBJ1-5	TRBV30	.	.	CAWRANSNQPQHF	TGTGCCTGGAGAGCGAATAGCAATCAGCCCCAGCATTTT
TRBJ2-6	TRBV5-8	.	TRBD1	CASSLARGQTGANVLTF	TGTGCCAGCAGCTTGGCGAGGGGGCAAACTGGGGCCAACGTCCTGACTTTC
TRBJ2-3	TRBV3-1/TRBV3-2	.	TRBD2	CASSQGLASADTQYF	TGTGCCAGCAGCCAAGGACTAGCGAGTGCAGATACGCAGTATTTT
TRBJ2-7	TRBV5-5	.	.	CASSFGQYEQYF	TGTGCCAGCAGCTTCGGACAGTACGAGCAGTACTTC
TRBJ1-5	TRBV5-3	.	TRBD1	CARSLEPRGRWTGEDQPQHF	TGTGCCAGAAGCTTGGAACCGCGAGGGAGGTGGACAGGGGAGGATCAGCCCCAGCATTTT
TRBJ1-3	TRBV2	few	.	CASSESTPGNTIYF	TGTGCCAGCAGTGAAAGCACCCCTGGAAACACCATATATTTT
TRBJ1-2	TRBV14	.	TRBD1	CASSRGTASNYGYTF	TGTGCCAGCAGCCGTGGGACAGCCTCTAACTATGGCTACACCTTC
TRBJ2-1	TRBV18	.	.	CASSPYFNQDLNEQFF	TGTGCCAGCTCACCATATTTTAATCAGGATCTCAATGAGCAGTTCTTC
TRBJ2-7	TRBV30	once	.	CAWSVGGTYSYEQYF	TGTGCCTGGAGTGTAGGCGGGACGTACTCCTACGAGCAGTACTTC
TRBJ2-2	TRBV10-3	once	TRBD1	CAISGDRMNTGELFF	TGTGCCATCAGTGGGGACAGAATGAACACCGGGGAGCTGTTTTTT
TRBJ2-2	TRBV5-1	.	.	CASSREPNANTGELFF	TGCGCCAGCAGCCGAGAGCCGAACGCGAACACCGGGGAGCTGTTTTTT
TRBJ2-7	TRBV11-2	.	TRBD2	CASSWQGPQSAGGEQYF	TGTGCCAGCAGCTGGCAGGGACCCCAGAGTGCGGGGGGGGAGCAGTACTTC
TRBJ1-2	TRBV19	.	.	CASSIGVRGYTF	TGTGCCAGTAGTATCGGGGTGAGGGGCTACACCTTC